A selection of T cell receptor beta chains follows, all from one sample in a study of T cells after yellow fever vaccination. TCRdb passed the 5' RACE reads through MiXCR, listing each CDR3 protein once. Of 300,000 to 350,000 distinct CDR3 sequences in the sample, around 3.9% were seen once. The sequencing used PBMCs, collected 5 days after the yellow fever booster vaccination. The receptor source for this set is a man aged 18 to 29 who received the YFV17D yellow fever vaccine. The CDR3 runs from the conserved cysteine through the conserved F or W. D genes are given only for firm matches. Size tells how often a clone was seen (once, few, many) or the class of an expanded clone, and some rows leave it out.

>TRBV7-3|NA|TRBJ1-6|NA
TGTGCCAGCAGCGAAAACACACTTCTTGGGGCCCTCCACTTT
CASSENTLLGALHF
>TRBV5-1|few|TRBJ1-1|NA
TGCGCCTCCGCCGCCGGACAGCCGAACACTGAAGCTTTCTTT
CASAAGQPNTEAFF
>TRBV7-9|many|TRBJ1-4|NA
TGTGCCAGCAGCTTAGGCCTGGCGGATGAAAAACTGTTTTTT
CASSLGLADEKLFF
>TRBV29-1|few|TRBJ1-2|NA
TGCAGCGTTTTGGTGGGACCCCTTTCGGCCGGCTACACCTTC
CSVLVGPLSAGYTF
>TRBV6-5|NA|TRBJ2-2|TRBD2
TGTGCCAGCAGGCTTACTAGCGGGGGAGTCGGGGAGCTGTTTTTT
CASRLTSGGVGELFF
>TRBV10-3|NA|TRBJ1-1|TRBD1
TGTGCCATCAGTGAGACGGGGACAGTCGACACTGAAGCTTTCTTT
CAISETGTVDTEAFF
>TRBV10-3|few|TRBJ1-4|TRBD1
TGTGCCATCAGATCGGGACAGGGAGCGGCGAGTGAAAAACTGTTTTTT
CAIRSGQGAASEKLFF
>TRBV28|few|TRBJ2-2|TRBD2
TGTGCCGCCGGGACTAGCGACCGGGAGCTGTTTTTT
CAAGTSDRELFF
>TRBV28|NA|TRBJ1-4|NA
TGTGCCAGCACCAACTCGGGCAGCCATGGACCTAATGAAAAACTGTTTTTT
CASTNSGSHGPNEKLFF
>TRBV4-3|few|TRBJ2-1|NA
TGCGCCAGCAGCCAGACTGAGGACGGATTGACACCCCATGGTGAGCAGTTCTTC
CASSQTEDGLTPHGEQFF
>TRBV6-5|NA|TRBJ1-6|TRBD1
TGTGCCAGCAGGACCGGGACAGCGCCCAGCTCCTATAATTCACCCCTCCACTTT
CASRTGTAPSSYNSPLHF
>TRBV4-2|few|TRBJ1-1|TRBD1
TGTGCCAGCAGCCAAGCGGTGGGGACAGGGAGGACTGAAGCTTTCTTT
CASSQAVGTGRTEAFF